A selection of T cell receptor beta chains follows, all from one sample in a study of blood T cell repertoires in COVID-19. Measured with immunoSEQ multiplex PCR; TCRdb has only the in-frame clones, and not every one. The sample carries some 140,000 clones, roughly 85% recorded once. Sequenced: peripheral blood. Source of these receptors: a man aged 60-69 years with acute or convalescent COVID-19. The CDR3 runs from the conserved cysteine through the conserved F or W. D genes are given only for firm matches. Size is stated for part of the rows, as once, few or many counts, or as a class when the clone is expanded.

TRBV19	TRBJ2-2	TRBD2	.	TGTGCCATCCAGCGGGAGGGCACCGGGGAGCTGTTTTTT	CAIQREGTGELFF
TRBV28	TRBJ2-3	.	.	TGTGCCAGCAGTTGGGCACTGTTCACAGATACGCAGTATTTT	CASSWALFTDTQYF
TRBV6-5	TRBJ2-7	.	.	TGTGCCAGCGATACAGCCCTTTCCTACGAGCAGTACTTC	CASDTALSYEQYF
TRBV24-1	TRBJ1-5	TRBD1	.	TGTGCCACCAGTGGCACAGGGGGCTTTCAGCCCCAGCATTTT	CATSGTGGFQPQHF
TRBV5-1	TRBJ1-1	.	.	TGCGCCAGCAGCTTGACCGGAGTGAACACTGAAGCTTTCTTT	CASSLTGVNTEAFF
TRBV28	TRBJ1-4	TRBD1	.	TGTGCCAGCAGGGAGGGGGCTGGGGATGAAAAACTGTTTTTT	CASREGAGDEKLFF
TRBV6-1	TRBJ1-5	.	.	TGTGCCAGCAGTGAAGTTAGGGTGACTAAGAATCAGCCCCAGCATTTT	CASSEVRVTKNQPQHF
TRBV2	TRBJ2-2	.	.	TGTGCCAGCAGTTTCCAGACGAACACCGGGGAGCTGTTTTTT	CASSFQTNTGELFF
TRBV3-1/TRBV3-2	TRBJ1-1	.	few	TGTGCCAGCAGCCTGGCTCGGGAAGAAGCTTTCTTT	CASSLAREEAFF
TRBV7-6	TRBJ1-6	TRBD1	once	TGTGCCAGCAGCGCGACGATAAGGACAGGGGATTCACCCCTCCACTTT	CASSATIRTGDSPLHF
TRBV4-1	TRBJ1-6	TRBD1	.	TGCGCCAGCAGCCCAGCACAGGGGGAGGGTTCACCCCTCCACTTT	CASSPAQGEGSPLHF
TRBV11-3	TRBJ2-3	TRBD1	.	TGTGCCAGCAGCTTACAGGGGGACACAGATACGCAGTATTTT	CASSLQGDTDTQYF
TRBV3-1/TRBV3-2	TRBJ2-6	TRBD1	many	TGTGCCAGCAGCCACTCCAGACAGGGTAAAGGCTCTGGGGCCAACGTCCTGACTTTC	CASSHSRQGKGSGANVLTF
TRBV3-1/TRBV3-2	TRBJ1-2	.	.	TGTGCCAGCAGCCCGGCCGGGGGAAACTATGGCTACACCTTC	CASSPAGGNYGYTF
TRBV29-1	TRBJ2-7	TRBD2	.	TGCAGCGCTTATAGCGGGACTACGAGCGAGCAGTACTTC	CSAYSGTTSEQYF
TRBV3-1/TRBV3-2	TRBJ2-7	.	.	TGTGCCAGCGGAGGCAGGATAAACTCCTACGAGCAGTACTTC	CASGGRINSYEQYF
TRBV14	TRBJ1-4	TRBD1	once	TGTGCCAGCAGCCAAGAAGGTGGTACAGGGGACGGAGGCACTAATGAAAAACTGTTTTTT	CASSQEGGTGDGGTNEKLFF
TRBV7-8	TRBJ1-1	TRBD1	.	TGTGCCAGCAGCTTAGAGGGTGCGACAGGGGTTCGGAGAGTCACTGAAGCTTTCTTT	CASSLEGATGVRRVTEAFF
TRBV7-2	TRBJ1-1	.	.	TGTGCCAGCAGCTTAGCGGGGGGGAACACTGAAGCTTTCTTT	CASSLAGGNTEAFF
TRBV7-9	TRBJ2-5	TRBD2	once	TGTGCCAGCAGCATCGGGACTAGCGGGAAGGAGACCCAGTACTTC	CASSIGTSGKETQYF
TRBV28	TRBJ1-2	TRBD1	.	TGTGCCAGCCGACCCCCGGGACAGGGATCCGGCTACACCTTC	CASRPPGQGSGYTF
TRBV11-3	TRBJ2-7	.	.	TGTGCCAGCAGTTTAATTCAGGGTAGCGAGCAGTACTTC	CASSLIQGSEQYF
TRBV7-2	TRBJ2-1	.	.	TGTGCCAGCAGCTTCAACAGGGATGAGCAGTTCTTC	CASSFNRDEQFF
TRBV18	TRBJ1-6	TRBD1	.	TGTGCCAGCTCATTGACAGGGGATAGCTCCTATAATTCACCCCTCCACTTT	CASSLTGDSSYNSPLHF
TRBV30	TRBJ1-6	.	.	TGTGCCTGGAGTAGCGGACAGCCAAATTCACCCCTCCACTTT	CAWSSGQPNSPLHF
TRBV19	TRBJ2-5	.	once	TGTGCCAGTACCCAGACAGGTGGAGAGACCCAGTACTTC	CASTQTGGETQYF
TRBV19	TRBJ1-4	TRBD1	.	TGTGCCAGTAGTATAACGACAGGGGTTGAAAAACTGTTTTTT	CASSITTGVEKLFF
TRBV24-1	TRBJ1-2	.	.	TGTGCCACCAGTGAGGGGGGGGCGCGGGGCTACACCTTC	CATSEGGARGYTF
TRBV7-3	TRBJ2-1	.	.	TGTGCCAGCAGCTTAACGGCGGGTGGCTCCTACAATGAGCAGTTCTTC	CASSLTAGGSYNEQFF
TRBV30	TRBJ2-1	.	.	TGTGCCTGGATGGAGGGTCCGGGCTTCAATGAGCAGTTCTTC	CAWMEGPGFNEQFF
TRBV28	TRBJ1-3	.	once	TGTGCCAGCAGTTTTAGCGGTTCGTATCCTGGAAACACCATATATTTT	CASSFSGSYPGNTIYF
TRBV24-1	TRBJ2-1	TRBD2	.	TGTGCCACCAGTGGCGGCCAAGGGGAGGGCTACAATGAGCAGTTCTTC	CATSGGQGEGYNEQFF
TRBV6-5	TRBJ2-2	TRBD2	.	TGTGCCAGCACCCGACTAGCTACCGGGGAGCTGTTTTTT	CASTRLATGELFF
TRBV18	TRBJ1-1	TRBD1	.	TGTGCCAGCCGGACAGGAAGGAACACTGAAGCTTTCTTT	CASRTGRNTEAFF
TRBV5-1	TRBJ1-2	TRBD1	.	TGCGCCAGCAGCCCCGGGGACAGGGGAGGACGTGGCTACACCTTC	CASSPGDRGGRGYTF
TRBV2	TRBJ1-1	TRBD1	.	TGTGCCAGCAGTGTCCAGGGGGGCGGAACTGAAGCTTTCTTT	CASSVQGGGTEAFF
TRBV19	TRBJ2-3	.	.	TGTGCCAGTAGGGCCCGGACAACCCTTTTTCCAGATACGCAGTATTTT	CASRARTTLFPDTQYF
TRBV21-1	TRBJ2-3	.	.	TGTGCCAGCAGCACACGAGGGCAGGAGAGCACAGATACGCAGTATTTT	CASSTRGQESTDTQYF
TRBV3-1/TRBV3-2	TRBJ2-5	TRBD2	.	TGTGCCAGCAGCCAAGATAGGAGCGGGAGACTCCAAGAGACCCAGTACTTC	CASSQDRSGRLQETQYF
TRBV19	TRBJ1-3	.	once	TGTGCCAGTACCATAAAAGGCGCAGGCCGCTTCTCTGGAAACACCATATATTTT	CASTIKGAGRFSGNTIYF
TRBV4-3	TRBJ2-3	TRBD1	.	TGCGCCAGCAGCCAAGACCGGACAGGGGGCGGGACAGATACGCAGTATTTT	CASSQDRTGGGTDTQYF
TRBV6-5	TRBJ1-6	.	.	TGTGCCAGCAGCTCCGGGGGACGGAATTCACCCCTCCACTTT	CASSSGGRNSPLHF